These 15 T cell receptor beta chains share one sample of origin, sequenced in a study of CD8+CD57+ T cells in acquired aplastic anemia. Researchers used genomic DNA as the template to profile TCR beta VDJ and CDR3. TCRdb itself ran the reads through MiXCR, one entry per CDR3 protein. The sample shows some 280,000 distinct CDR3 sequences, around 60% of them seen only once. The sample taken for sequencing was sorted CD4+, CD8+, or CD8+CD57+ T cells (not recorded which) from PBMCs. The receptors originated from a human donor with severe aplastic anemia or a healthy control (not recorded which).

This clonotype was counted many times. The rearrangement links TRBV6-6 to TRBJ1-1; D unresolved. Germline V gene data show CDR1 as MNHNY and CDR2 as SVGAGI (reference sequence). CDR3 size: 13 residues. Deletions cut 4 bases from V and 0 bases from J, with 6 bases between. CDR3 in DNA: TGTGCCAGCAGTTCGGACGTGAACACTGAAGCTTTCTTT. Its translation is CASSSDVNTEAFF.

This clonotype occurred a few times. The chain uses TRBV7-8 and TRBJ2-1; TRBD2 agrees at 8 bases. Trimming cost V 0 bases and J 7 bases; bases outside gene matches: 2. The V gene's germline CDR1 is SGHVS and CDR2 FQNEAQ. The CDR3 runs 14 residues. As DNA, the CDR3 is TGTGCCAGCAGCTTAGCCAGCGGGAGAAATGAGCAGTTCTTC. It translates to CASSLASGRNEQFF.

The chain joins TRBV9 to TRBJ2-5; the D gene is possibly TRBD2 (7 bases). Germline V gene lookup returns CDR1 SGDLS and CDR2 YYNGEE. The CDR3 extends over 17 amino acids. The germline V and J ends were trimmed by 4 bases and 3 bases, with 22 bases remaining between them. The chain's CDR3 is CASSSSGGGAGKETQYF. The CDR3 region has the DNA TGTGCCAGCAGCTCAAGCGGTGGGGGGGCCGGTAAAGAGACCCAGTACTTC.

This sequence joins TRBV7-2 and TRBJ2-5; 8 bases match TRBD2. Germline V lookup: CDR1 SGHTA, CDR2 FQGNSA. J gave up 4 bases and V 2 bases, and 6 bases lay outside the gene matches. This CDR3 spans 15 amino acids. The CDR3 DNA reads as TGTGCCAGCAGCTTACGGGGGGGGGCGGCAGAGACCCAGTACTTC. This codes for CASSLRGGAAETQYF.

The rearrangement joins TRBV5-8 to TRBJ2-7, with 9 bases aligning to TRBD2. Matching the DNA end better, TRBJ2-1 makes the J call doubtful. In germline, CDR1 is SGHTS, CDR2 YDEGEE. The CDR3 contains 14 residues. CDR3 nucleotide sequence: TGTGCCAGCAGCCAAACCGGGACTAGCACTGAGCAGTTCTTC. Its protein product is CASSQTGTSTEQFF.

V and J are TRBV20-1 and TRBJ1-2, with a weak D call TRBD1 (5 bases). CDR3 length: 14 residues. Germline V gene data show CDR1 as DFQATT and CDR2 as SNEGSKA (reference sequence). Trimming left V 0 bases short and J 11 bases short, with 19 bases between. CDR3 sequence reads: CSAREGWGRPVYTF. CDR3 sequence (DNA): TGCAGTGCTAGAGAGGGGTGGGGACGCCCTGTTTACACCTTC.

In the case of this clonotype: An end of the junction differs from the germline gene, which may be a read error. This chain uses TRBV24-1 with TRBJ2-3; 7 bases align to TRBD2. Germline V gives CDR1 KGHDR, CDR2 SFDVKD. The CDR3 totals 13 residues. CDR3 region: CAISERGTDAQYF. As DNA, the CDR3 is TGTGCCATCAGTGAGCGGGGCACAGATGCGCAGTATTTT.

The V and J genes are TRBV2 and TRBJ2-5, with D possibly matching TRBD1 (5 bases). The ends were cut back, 2 bases at V and 5 bases at J, with 15 bases in the middle. CDR3 length: 15 residues. Germline V gene lookup returns CDR1 SNHLY and CDR2 FYNNEI. CDR3 loop: CASSESAGPGETQYF. As DNA, the CDR3 is TGTGCCAGCAGTGAATCGGCAGGGCCCGGGGAGACCCAGTACTTC.

This clonotype has a count of ten or more. The chain uses TRBV9 and TRBJ2-1, with 13 bases identical to TRBD2. CDR1 and CDR2 from the germline V gene are SGDLS and YYNGEE. There are 20 residues in the CDR3. Trimming at V came to 0 bases and at J to 9 bases, leaving 18 bases not matched to a gene. The CDR3 region has the DNA TGTGCCAGCAGCGTAGCCCCAGCTGCAACTAGCGGGGGGGTGATCGGTGAGCAGTTCTTC. Its translation: CASSVAPAATSGGVIGEQFF.

This clonotype was detected many times. The genes are TRBV15 and TRBJ2-1, with 7 bases fitting TRBD2. With 0 bases clipped from V and 3 bases from J, the junction kept 11 bases outside the gene matches. The V gene's germline CDR1 is LNHNV and CDR2 YYDKDF (reference sequence). The CDR3 contains 18 residues. Written as DNA, the CDR3 is TGTGCCACCAGCAGAGATTTGGGGGGGACCCGGAGCTACAATGAGCAGTTCTTC. Amino acid sequence: CATSRDLGGTRSYNEQFF. Together with reference TRBV15 and TRBJ2-1, the CDR3 gives the full variable domain: DAMVIQNPRYQVTQFGKPVTLSCSQTLNHNVMYWYQQKSSQAPKLLFHYYDKDFNNEADTPDNFQSRRPNTSFCFLDIRSPGLGDTAMYLCATSRDLGGTRSYNEQFFGPGTRLTVL.

This clonotype was counted a few times. The chain combines TRBV5-6 with TRBJ1-5; D ambiguous. Between the trimmed V and J ends, which lost 6 bases and 0 bases, there was a span of 13 bases. Germline values: CDR1 SGHDT, CDR2 YYEEEE. The CDR3 runs 15 residues. The CDR3: CASTLRADSNQPQHF. The CDR3 DNA sequence: TGTGCCAGCACCCTTAGGGCCGATAGCAATCAGCCCCAGCATTTT.

This clonotype was observed many times. The chain uses TRBV20-1 and TRBJ2-7, with D possibly matching TRBD1 (5 bases). Germline V CDR1 and CDR2: DFQATT, SNEGSKA (reference sequence). This CDR3 comprises 14 residues. Trimming took off 3 bases at V and 6 bases at J, with 18 bases between the two ends. The CDR3, as DNA: TGCAGTGCTAGGGGGTGGGGCCGCTTTTCCGAGCAGTACTTC. It codes for CSARGWGRFSEQYF.

The chain is built from TRBV5-1 and TRBJ1-2; 11 bases map to TRBD1. V was pared by 4 bases and J by 6 bases, with 5 bases of the junction left unmatched. The CDR3 consists of 14 residues. From germline, CDR1 is SGHRS and CDR2 YFSETQ. CDR3 nucleotide sequence: TGCGCCAGCAGCCATGGACAGGGGGCGGATGGCTACACCTTC. Its translation: CASSHGQGADGYTF.

This chain connects TRBV20-1 to TRBJ2-1; D might be TRBD2 (6 bases). The CDR3 covers 13 residues. CDR1 DFQATT and CDR2 SNEGSKA come from the germline V gene (reference sequence). V was shortened by 8 bases and J by 0 bases, with 11 bases between the two germline ends. The CDR3 here is CSTTTSSYNEQFF. Written as DNA, the CDR3 is TGCAGTACCACGACTAGCTCCTACAATGAGCAGTTCTTC.

The rearrangement links TRBV7-2 to TRBJ2-1, with 11 bases lining up with TRBD2. CDR3 length equals 17 residues. Germline V CDR1 and CDR2: SGHTA, FQGNSA. Trimming removed 1 base from V and 4 bases from J; junction bases left unmatched: 6. CDR3 loop: CASSLVGLAGLYNEQFF. Written as DNA, the CDR3 is TGTGCCAGCAGCTTAGTAGGACTAGCGGGTCTGTACAATGAGCAGTTCTTC.